This TCR beta chain came from a study of OX40 agonist ivuxolimab in advanced cancers. About the research overall: The patients' treatment was ivuxolimab, an agonistic anti-OX40 (CD134) antibody. Eligibility admitted prior anti-PD-1, anti-PD-L1 or anti-CTLA-4 therapy; about 42% had some.

The method was immunoSEQ multiplex PCR; TCRdb's version includes in-frame clones alone and lacks a portion of them. The sample lists about 40,000 clones; more than 80% were seen once. Germline lookup yields CDR1 LNHDA and CDR2 SQIVND (reference sequence). The CDR3 has 18 amino acids. After removal of 9 bases from V and 0 bases from J, the junction contained 19 bases not matched to a gene. This TCR was recovered from an adult with an advanced solid tumor such as melanoma, head and neck, liver or kidney cancer. This sample comprised CD4+ or CD8+ T cells sorted from blood, obtained in a trial of the OX40 agonist ivuxolimab. The chain carries TRBV19 and TRBJ1-1; 7 bases agree with TRBD1. The CDR3 bases are TGTGCCAGATATTTAAGGGACAGCGTAGAGGGAATGAACACTGAAGCTTTCTTT. Amino acids: CARYLRDSVEGMNTEAFF.